Listed here are 10 T cell receptor beta chains from one sample, sequenced in a study of T cell changes during pregnancy in multiple sclerosis. Using immunoSEQ multiplex PCR, the repertoire was profiled, and TCRdb retains in-frame clones only, with some absent. The sample holds around 21,000 clones; approximately 91% are singletons and the top ten take less than 20%. Sequences were derived from CD8+ T cells from peripheral blood mononuclear cells, sampled after pregnancy. These receptors were collected from a female donor in good health, enrolled as a control in a pregnancy study.

V is TRBV7-6 and J is TRBJ2-3; TRBD2 aligns across 12 bases. Trimming removed 3 bases from V and 4 bases from J; junction bases left unmatched: 2. This CDR3 is 15 amino acids long. CDR1 is SGHVS, CDR2 FNYEAQ, per germline. This CDR3 is CASSLTSGGSDTQYF. The CDR3 coding sequence is TGTGCCAGCAGCTTGACTAGCGGGGGATCAGATACGCAGTATTTT.

This rearrangement joins TRBV19 to TRBJ2-3, with TRBD2 matching over 11 bases. The CDR3 is 20 amino acids. Germline V gene data show CDR1 as LNHDA and CDR2 as SQIVND (reference sequence). With V trimmed by 9 bases and J by 1 base, 21 bases remained unmatched. As DNA, the CDR3 is TGTGCCAGCCCCCCCACTAGCGGGGGTCACCTGGGAGGTGGCACAGATACGCAGTATTTT. This translates into CASPPTSGGHLGGGTDTQYF.

The V gene is TRBV5-4, the J gene TRBJ1-2; no reliable D call. The CDR3 loop spans 14 amino acids. V lost 1 base, J lost 3 bases, and 10 bases lay in between. Germline V gene lookup returns CDR1 SGHNT and CDR2 YYREEE (reference sequence). This CDR3 is CASSLLYGDYGYTF. For the CDR3, the DNA is TGTGCCAGCAGCTTGCTCTACGGGGACTATGGCTACACCTTC.

This chain uses TRBV6-1 with TRBJ2-3; the D gene is possibly TRBD1 (6 bases). Per the germline V gene, CDR1 is MNHNS and CDR2 is SASEGT. The CDR3 covers 14 residues. V was pared by 10 bases and J by 3 bases, with 17 bases between. The CDR3 coding sequence is TGTGCCACCGGACCAGGGGAGCCGACAGATACGCAGTATTTT. Its translation: CATGPGEPTDTQYF.

This clone was counted a single time. The chain has TRBV19 and TRBJ2-7; D is possibly TRBD2 (6 bases). This CDR3 contains 15 residues. Trimming shortened V by 1 base and J by 3 bases, and 13 bases separated the two germline ends. The germline V gene has CDR1 LNHDA and CDR2 SQIVND (reference sequence). CDR3 DNA sequence: TGTGCCAGTAGTATAGGGGGAGGTGGTAGCTACGAGCAGTACTTC. Protein product: CASSIGGGGSYEQYF.

The chain couples TRBV5-4 to TRBJ1-1, with TRBD1 as a possible D gene (5 bases). The germline V gene encodes CDR1 SGHNT and CDR2 YYREEE (reference sequence). This CDR3 is built from 14 residues. V was cut by 2 bases and J by 1 base, with 9 bases left in between. Written as DNA, the CDR3 is TGTGCCAGCAGCTTCCGGGGGGAGAACACTGAAGCTTTCTTT. Translating gives CASSFRGENTEAFF.

V usage is TRBV2 and J usage is TRBJ1-3, with 7 bases matching TRBD1. Per germline, CDR1 SNHLY and CDR2 FYNNEI. J was trimmed by 2 bases and V by 3 bases; bases with no gene match: 4. The CDR3 runs to 15 residues. This CDR3 is CASSDRGIPGNTIYF. The CDR3 DNA reads TGTGCCAGCAGTGACAGGGGGATCCCTGGAAACACCATATATTTT.

Written as DNA, the CDR3 is TGTGCCAGTAGTAGACTAGCGGGGGATACGCAGTATTTT. It encodes CASSRLAGDTQYF. The chain employs TRBV19 and TRBJ2-3; 11 nucleotides line up with TRBD2. The germline V gene encodes CDR1 LNHDA and CDR2 SQIVND (reference sequence). The V gene end was trimmed by 4 bases and the J gene end by 6 bases; junction bases not matched to a gene: 0. The CDR3 has 13 amino acids. The entire variable domain, with the rest obtained from reference TRBV19 and TRBJ2-3, is as follows: DGGITQSPKYLFRKEGQNVTLSCEQNLNHDAMYWYRQDPGQGLRLIYYSQIVNDFQKGDIAEGYSVSREKKESFPLTVTSAQKNPTAFYLCASSRLAGDTQYFGPGTRLTVL.

CDR3 loop: CASSLSGEPGGNEQFF. The CDR3 nucleotides read TGTGCCAGCAGTTTATCAGGGGAACCAGGCGGCAATGAGCAGTTCTTC. The rearrangement uses TRBV27 and TRBJ2-1; D possibly corresponds to TRBD1 (5 bases). The V and J ends lost 0 bases and 6 bases respectively, with 15 bases between them. The CDR3 runs to 16 residues. Germline CDR1 reads MNHEY; CDR2 reads SMNVEV (reference sequence).

This clone occurred once. The chain recombines TRBV7-2 with TRBJ2-2; tentatively, D is TRBD2 (7 bases). The CDR3 length is 16 residues. V was cut by 5 bases and J by 3 bases, with 16 bases left in between. Germline CDR1 SGHTA, CDR2 FQGNSA. CDR3 DNA sequence: TGTGCCAGCAGCCCCTGGGGAGGGGGTTACACCGGGGAGCTGTTTTTT. It codes for CASSPWGGGYTGELFF.